This T cell receptor beta chain was identified during a study of shared clonotypes between healthy human individuals. Turning to the study itself: The study enrolled a couple of women and a few men aged 18 to 49.

V was shortened by 0 bases and J by 4 bases, with 16 bases between the two germline ends. Looked up from germline, CDR1 is MNHEY and CDR2 is SMNVEV (reference sequence). The length of the CDR3 is 16 residues. Execution of the assay was at deep level. Some 30,000 T cell genomes (about 320 ng DNA) went into each PBMC replicate. Assay used: immunoSEQ multiplex PCR; TCRdb lists only in-frame clones, some missing. The sample lists around 510,000 clones, roughly 79% seen once, with about 12% in the top ten. The clonotype originates from a woman between 35 and 50 years old in good health. Some clones in this sample may be carry-over from other donors' samples. What was sequenced was PBMCs. The chain carries TRBV27 and TRBJ2-7; tentatively, D is TRBD2 (5 bases). DNA of the CDR3: TGTGCCAGCAGTTTATCCGGACGTTCCCCGGGATACGAGCAGTACTTC. Protein sequence: CASSLSGRSPGYEQYF.